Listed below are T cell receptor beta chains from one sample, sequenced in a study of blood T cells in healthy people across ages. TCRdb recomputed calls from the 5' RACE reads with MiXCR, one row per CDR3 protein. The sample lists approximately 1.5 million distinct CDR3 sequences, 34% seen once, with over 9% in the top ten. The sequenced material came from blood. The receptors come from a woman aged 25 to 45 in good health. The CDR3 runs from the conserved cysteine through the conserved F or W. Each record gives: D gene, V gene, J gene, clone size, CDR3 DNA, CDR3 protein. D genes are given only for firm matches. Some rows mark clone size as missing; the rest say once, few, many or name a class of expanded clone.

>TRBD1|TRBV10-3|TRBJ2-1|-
TGTGCCATCAGTGAAAGTAAGGGGGCAGGCAATGAGCAGTTCTTC
CAISESKGAGNEQFF
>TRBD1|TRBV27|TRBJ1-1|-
TGTGCCAGTTTTAGACGACAGGGGAAGGGGGGGGCTTTCTTT
CASFRRQGKGGAFF
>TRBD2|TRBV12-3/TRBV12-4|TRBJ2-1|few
TGTGCCAGCAGGGCCGGACTAGCAGATTTCGATGAGCAGTTCTTC
CASRAGLADFDEQFF
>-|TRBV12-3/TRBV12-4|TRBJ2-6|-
TGTGCCAGCAGTTCTCGGATCTATGGGGCCAACGTCCTGACTTTC
CASSSRIYGANVLTF
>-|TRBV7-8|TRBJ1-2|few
TGTGCCAGCAGCTTCTCAAGCGGAAACTATGGCTACACCTTC
CASSFSSGNYGYTF
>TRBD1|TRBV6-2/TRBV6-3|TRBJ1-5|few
TGTGCCAGCAGACACGAGCCGGGACAGGGTCATCAGCCCCAGCATTTT
CASRHEPGQGHQPQHF
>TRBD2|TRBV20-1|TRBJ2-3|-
TGCAGTGCTAGAGATCCAGCGGGGGAGGGAGATACGCAGTATTTT
CSARDPAGEGDTQYF
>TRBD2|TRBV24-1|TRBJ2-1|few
TGTGCCACCAGTGATGTCAGAATGGGTAGCGGGAGCTACAATGAGCAGTTCTTC
CATSDVRMGSGSYNEQFF
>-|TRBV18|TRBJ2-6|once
TGTGCCAGCTCACCACAAGTTATAGCAGATAGAATCGTCCCGACTTTC
CASSPQVIADRIVPTF
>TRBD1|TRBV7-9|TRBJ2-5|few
TGTGCCAGCAGCACCACGGGACAGGGAAATTACCAAGAGACCCAGTACTTC
CASSTTGQGNYQETQYF
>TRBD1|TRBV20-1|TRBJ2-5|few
TGCAGTGTATGGACAGGGTCAACGGAGACCCAGTACTTC
CSVWTGSTETQYF
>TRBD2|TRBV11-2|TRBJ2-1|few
TGTGCCAGCAGCTTAGGTCCTATCCCAGCGGGAGACTACAATGAGCAGTTCTTC
CASSLGPIPAGDYNEQFF
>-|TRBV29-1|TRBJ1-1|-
TGCAGCGTTGTGGGCCAAACAAACACTGAAGCTTTCTTT
CSVVGQTNTEAFF
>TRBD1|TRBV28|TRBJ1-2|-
TGTGCCAGCAGCGATCTAGCGGGAACCGGACAGGGCCGTAGGAGCTACACCTTC
CASSDLAGTGQGRRSYTF
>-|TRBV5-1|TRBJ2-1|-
TGCGCCAGCAGCTTGTCGGGGGTTACCTACAATGAGCAGTTCTTC
CASSLSGVTYNEQFF
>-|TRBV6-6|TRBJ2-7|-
TGTGCCAGCAGTTACCCCCAGGGTGATGGTTCCTACGAGCAGTACTTC
CASSYPQGDGSYEQYF
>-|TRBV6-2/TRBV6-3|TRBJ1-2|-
TGTGCCAGCAGCATGAGAGAGATTAACTATGGCTTCACCTTC
CASSMREINYGFTF
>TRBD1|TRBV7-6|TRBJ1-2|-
TGTGCCAGCAGCCGAACCCTTCAGGGGGCTTTGTATGGCTACACCTTC
CASSRTLQGALYGYTF
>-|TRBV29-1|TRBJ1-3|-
TGCAGCGTTGTTAACCCCGAAATCTCTGGAAACACCATATATTTT
CSVVNPEISGNTIYF
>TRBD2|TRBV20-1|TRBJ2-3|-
TGCAGTGCAACGGGACTAGCGAGAGCAGATACGCAGTATTTT
CSATGLARADTQYF
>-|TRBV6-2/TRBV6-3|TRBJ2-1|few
TGTGCCAGCAAGATACGGGGGCTTTCCTACAATGAGCAGTTCTTC
CASKIRGLSYNEQFF
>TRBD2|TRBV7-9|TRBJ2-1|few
TGTGCCAGCAGCCCCTGGAGCGGGGGGCAGTACAATGAGCAGTTCTTC
CASSPWSGGQYNEQFF
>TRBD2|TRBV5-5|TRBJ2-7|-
TGTGCCAGCAGCCCCAATCAGCGGGGGGCTCCCTACGAGCAGTACTTC
CASSPNQRGAPYEQYF
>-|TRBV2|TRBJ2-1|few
TGTGCCAGCAGGGCAGGACTCCCGAGCTCCTACAATGAGCAGTTCTTC
CASRAGLPSSYNEQFF
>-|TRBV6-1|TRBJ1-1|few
TGTGCCAGCAGGCGGGTTTTCCCCCCGGACACTGAAGCTTTCTTT
CASRRVFPPDTEAFF
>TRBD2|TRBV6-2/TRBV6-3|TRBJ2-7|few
TGTGCCAGCAGCCGCCTGGCGGGGGACTCCCCCCAGCAGTACTTC
CASSRLAGDSPQQYF
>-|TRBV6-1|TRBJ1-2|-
TGTGCCAGCAGTGAAAGCGTATACGGTTACTATAGCTACACCTTC
CASSESVYGYYSYTF
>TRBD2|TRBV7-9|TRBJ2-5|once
TGTGCCAGCAGCTTAGAGACTAGCGGACAAGAGACCCAGTACTTC
CASSLETSGQETQYF
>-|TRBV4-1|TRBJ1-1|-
TGCGCCAGCAGCCCCCCCTCCAGGGCGTCCACTGAAGCTTTCTTT
CASSPPSRASTEAFF
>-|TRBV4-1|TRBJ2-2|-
TGCGCCAGCAGCCGAGCCCTGCTGGGACAAAGATCCACCGGGGAGCTGTTTTTT
CASSRALLGQRSTGELFF
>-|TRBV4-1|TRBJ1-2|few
TGCGCCAGCAGCCAAGGAGCGGGCGGCAAAAACTATGGCTACACCTTC
CASSQGAGGKNYGYTF
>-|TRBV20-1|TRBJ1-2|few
TGCAGTCCCGGAGGGGGTCTTAACTATGGCTACACCTTC
CSPGGGLNYGYTF
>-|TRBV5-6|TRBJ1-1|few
TGTGCCAGCAGCTTGGTGGAGACAAGTACTGAAGCTTTCTTT
CASSLVETSTEAFF
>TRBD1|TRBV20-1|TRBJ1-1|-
TGCAGTGCTAGAGCCCGCGACAGGGGATCGAACACTGAAGCTTTCTTT
CSARARDRGSNTEAFF
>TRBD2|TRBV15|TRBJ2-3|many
TGTGCCACCGGCCATCGGGGGAGGGGCACAGATACGCAGTATTTT
CATGHRGRGTDTQYF
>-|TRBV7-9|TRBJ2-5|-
TGTGCCAGCAGCCCCGGGAGTAGGGAGAAGCGGTACTTC
CASSPGSREKRYF
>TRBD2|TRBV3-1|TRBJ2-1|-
TGTGCCAGCAGACTAGCCAGCGGGGGATCCTACAATGAGCAGTTCTTC
CASRLASGGSYNEQFF
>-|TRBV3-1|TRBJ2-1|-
TGTGCCAGCAGCCCGAGGGACACATATTACAATGAGCAGTTCTTC
CASSPRDTYYNEQFF
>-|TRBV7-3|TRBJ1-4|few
TGTGCCAGCAGCCGCAACCGGAACGAAAAACTGTTTTTT
CASSRNRNEKLFF
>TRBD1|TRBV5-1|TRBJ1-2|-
TGCGCCAGCAGCCCCGGACAGGGGGGCCTCTATGGCTACACCTTC
CASSPGQGGLYGYTF
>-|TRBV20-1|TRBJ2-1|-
TGCAGTGCTAGAGGTAGCTTGGTTGGACAGAGCTCCTACAATGAGCAGTTCTTC
CSARGSLVGQSSYNEQFF
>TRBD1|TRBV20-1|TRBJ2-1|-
TGCAGTCCAGTACGTAGGACAGGGTTCTCCAATGAGCAGTTCTTC
CSPVRRTGFSNEQFF
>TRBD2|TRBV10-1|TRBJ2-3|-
TGCGCCAGCAGTGAGTCGATCGCGGGAGGGCTTGGAGATACGCAGTATTTT
CASSESIAGGLGDTQYF
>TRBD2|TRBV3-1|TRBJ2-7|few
TGTGCCAGCAGCCGTACCGTGGCTAGCGGGGTGAGCGAGCAGTACTTC
CASSRTVASGVSEQYF